This paragraph reports one T cell receptor beta chain. In germline, CDR1 is SQVTM, CDR2 ANQGSEA. Trimming cost V 7 bases and J 2 bases, with 31 bases left between them. There are 19 residues in the CDR3. The sample belongs to a study of identical twins. TCRdb processed the 5' RACE reads anew with MiXCR; each CDR3 protein has one entry. This repertoire shows approximately 1.8 million distinct CDR3 sequences, 32% found once; its top ten account for approximately 0.25%. The sequencing input was cord blood. The TCR originated in a newborn girl in good health. This chain uses TRBV29-1 with TRBJ2-3, with TRBD2 as a possible D gene (7 bases). In DNA form, the CDR3 reads TGCAGCGGGGGGGGGGCGCTACGCAGGGTGCCTTTCATCACAGATACGCAGTATTTT. This translates into CSGGGALRRVPFITDTQYF.